What follows are 16 T cell receptor beta chains derived from one specimen sequenced in a study of T cell repertoires in cytomegalovirus infection (dated by TCRdb to about 2019). TCRdb lists the instrument as Illumina HiSeq 1500. TCRdb cleaned the public reads at Q25 with fastp, built clones with MiXCR and kept in-frame beta chains. All rows with the same CDR3 protein become a single entry with the most common DNA and genes. In this sample the table shows 700,000 to 850,000 distinct CDR3 sequences, about 33% of which occur a single time. Of the sample, around an eighth falls within the top ten clones. Their antigen targets remain unknown. Reading the label with the study, this specimen's treatment or condition is: in vitro stimulation with specific CMV peptide epitopes to enrich CMV-specific T cells. The input for sequencing was cultured CD8+ T cells from PBMCs, taken from culture after CMV antigen stimulation. The source of these receptors is a human donor in good health (CMV status not recorded). Some clones in this sample may be carry-over from other donors' samples.

This clonotype was detected a few times. V gene TRBV7-6 combines with J gene TRBJ2-5; tentatively, D is TRBD2 (5 bases). Trimming removed 4 bases from V and 5 bases from J, with 14 bases in between. Germline V gives CDR1 SGHVS, CDR2 FNYEAQ. This CDR3 has 14 amino acids. The DNA of the CDR3 is TGTGCCAGCAGCTCTTTACTAGTCCCCGAGACCCAGTACTTC. Translated, it gives CASSSLLVPETQYF.

Ten or more counts support this clonotype. The rearrangement joins TRBV7-2 to TRBJ2-3; the D gene is possibly TRBD2 (5 bases). This CDR3 spans 14 amino acids. Per germline, CDR1 SGHTA and CDR2 FQGNSA. Trimming cost V 5 bases and J 0 bases, with 9 bases left between them. The CDR3 DNA is TGTGCCAGCAGCACGCGGGCTAGCACAGATACGCAGTATTTT. It codes for CASSTRASTDTQYF.

The chain joins TRBV6-5 to TRBJ1-5, with 7 nucleotides matching TRBD1. V shed 6 bases and J 1 base; nucleotides not matched to a gene: 12. Germline CDR1 and CDR2: MNHEY and SVGAGI. CDR3 length: 17 residues. CDR3 bases: TGTGCCAGCAGACCGGACAGGCGGGGAGTGAGCAATCAGCCCCAGCATTTT. Translating it yields CASRPDRRGVSNQPQHF.

J is TRBJ2-5 and V is TRBV2; perhaps TRBD1 as D (5 bases). The CDR3 spans 19 residues. Trimming took off 3 bases at V and 2 bases at J, with 25 bases between the two ends. Germline values: CDR1 SNHLY, CDR2 FYNNEI. The CDR3 here is CASSDCSQCRTLTQETQYF. The DNA of the CDR3 is TGTGCCAGCAGTGACTGCTCCCAGTGCCGGACACTAACTCAAGAGACCCAGTACTTC.

This clonotype was detected only a few times. The rearrangement joins TRBV4-1 to TRBJ1-2, with TRBD1 matching 7 bases. The J segment lost 4 bases and the V segment lost 1 base, leaving 6 bases of the junction unmatched. This CDR3 contains 15 residues. The germline V gene has CDR1 MGHRA and CDR2 YSYEKL. CDR3 in DNA: TGCGCCAGCAGCCAAGGCAGGGGGATTGCCTATGGCTACACCTTC. It translates to CASSQGRGIAYGYTF.

This clonotype was found many times. V and J are TRBV12-3 or TRBV12-4 and TRBJ2-3; 11 positions agree with TRBD2. The CDR3 length is 17 residues. Trimming removed 3 bases from V and 4 bases from J; junction bases left unmatched: 9. The CDR3 region is CASSFSLTSGEADTQYF. In nucleotides, the CDR3 is TGTGCCAGCAGTTTTTCTCTGACTAGCGGGGAAGCAGATACGCAGTATTTT.

This clonotype was counted between two and nine times. The junction differs from germline at one of its ends, possibly a read error. This rearrangement joins TRBV27 to TRBJ2-3; tentative D call: TRBD1 (6 bases). The CDR3 runs to 14 residues. Germline assignment: CDR1 MNHEY and CDR2 SMNVEV (reference sequence). The CDR3 coding sequence is TGCGCCAGCAGCTTGGGGCAAGGGGGAGATACGCAGTATTTT. Its translation is CASSLGQGGDTQYF.

Only a few counts were recorded for this clonotype. This chain joins TRBV19 and TRBJ2-1; no clear D gene. The CDR3 has 16 residues. Trimming left V 4 bases short and J 2 bases short, with 15 bases between. The germline gives CDR1 LNHDA, CDR2 SQIVND (reference sequence). The CDR3 reads CASSTGPQGAYNEQFF. Written as DNA, the CDR3 is TGTGCCAGTAGTACAGGACCACAAGGCGCCTACAATGAGCAGTTCTTC.

The chain has TRBV4-1 and TRBJ1-5; D gene ambiguous. This CDR3 comprises 16 residues. Deletions cut 4 bases from V and 3 bases from J, with 16 bases between. CDR1 is MGHRA, CDR2 YSYEKL, per germline. The CDR3 reads CASSPRAENPNQPQHF. DNA for the CDR3: TGCGCCAGCAGCCCCCGAGCAGAGAACCCCAATCAGCCCCAGCATTTT.

This clonotype has just a few counts. This chain joins TRBV7-4 and TRBJ2-3; 7 bases are shared with TRBD1. With 1 base clipped from V and 11 bases from J, the junction kept 18 bases outside the gene matches. The CDR3 spans 17 residues. The germline gives CDR1 SGHVT, CDR2 SQSDAQ. CDR3 residues: CASSLDRDSSYLVLQYF. The CDR3 DNA sequence: TGTGCCAGCAGCTTAGATCGGGACAGCTCCTATCTTGTATTGCAGTATTTT.

A word on this clonotype: This may stem from a read error, because a much larger clone lies one nucleotide away. In DNA form, the CDR3 reads TGTGCCAGCAATTGGGACACCAGCTCCTACAATGAGCAGTTCTTC. Translating gives CASNWDTSSYNEQFF. The chain carries TRBV7-9 and TRBJ2-1; D is possibly TRBD1 (6 bases). The CDR3 length is 15 residues. The ends were cut back, 7 bases at V and 0 bases at J, with 13 bases in the middle. Germline V gives CDR1 SEHNR, CDR2 FQNEAQ (reference sequence).

This clonotype was observed a few times. The CDR3 DNA reads as TGTGCCAGCAGCCCTAAGGTCGTTAACTATGGCTACACCTTC. Its protein is CASSPKVVNYGYTF. The rearrangement uses TRBV12-3 or TRBV12-4 and TRBJ1-2; D ambiguous. CDR3 size: 14 residues. Trimming removed 6 bases at V and 1 base at J, with 12 bases between.

The chain couples TRBV7-8 to TRBJ1-5; perhaps TRBD1 as D (6 bases). The V end lost 5 bases, the J end lost 1 base, and 12 bases lay between the germline ends. This CDR3 has 15 amino acids. Germline assignment: CDR1 SGHVS and CDR2 FQNEAQ. This CDR3 is CASSPLDSSNQPQHF. The CDR3 nucleotides are TGTGCCAGCAGCCCACTGGACAGCAGCAATCAGCCCCAGCATTTT.

This chain links TRBV19 with TRBJ2-1, with 14 bases identical to TRBD2. With V trimmed by 4 bases and J by 8 bases, 4 bases remained unmatched. CDR1 is LNHDA and CDR2 is SQIVND in the germline V gene (reference sequence). The CDR3 sequence is 15 residues long. The CDR3 DNA follows: TGTGCCAGTAGTAAGACTAGCGGGGGGGCCGATGAGCAGTTCTTC. Protein product: CASSKTSGGADEQFF.

This chain links TRBV6-6 with TRBJ1-2, with D unresolved. Germline values: CDR1 MNHNY, CDR2 SVGAGI (reference sequence). Trimming took off 2 bases at V and 4 bases at J, with 8 bases between the two ends. The CDR3 covers 13 residues. For the CDR3, the DNA is TGTGCCAGCAGTTACCGAGCCGGCTATGGCTACACCTTC. Its translation: CASSYRAGYGYTF.

This clonotype occurred a few times. The chain combines TRBV6-1 with TRBJ2-4; 8 bases match TRBD2. Looked up from germline, CDR1 is MNHNS and CDR2 is SASEGT. The CDR3 is 15 amino acids. With 11 bases clipped from V and 1 base from J, the junction kept 10 bases outside the gene matches. CDR3 sequence reads: CASRGGGRAKNIQYF. DNA for the CDR3: TGTGCCTCACGGGGGGGGGGACGTGCCAAAAACATTCAGTACTTC.